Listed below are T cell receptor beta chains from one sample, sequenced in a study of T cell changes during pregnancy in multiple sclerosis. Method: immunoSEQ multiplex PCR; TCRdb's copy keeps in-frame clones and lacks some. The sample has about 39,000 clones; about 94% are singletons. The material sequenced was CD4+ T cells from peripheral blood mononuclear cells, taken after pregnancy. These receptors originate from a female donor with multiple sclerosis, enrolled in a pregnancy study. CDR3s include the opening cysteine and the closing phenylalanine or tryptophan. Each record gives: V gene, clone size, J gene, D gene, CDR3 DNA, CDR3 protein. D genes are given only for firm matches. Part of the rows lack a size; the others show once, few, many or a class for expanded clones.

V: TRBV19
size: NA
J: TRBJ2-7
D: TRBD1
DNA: TGTGCCAGTAGTATCCGGGACAGAGCCTACGAGCAGTACTTC
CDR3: CASSIRDRAYEQYF

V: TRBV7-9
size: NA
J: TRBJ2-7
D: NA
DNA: TGTGCCAGCAGCTTAGTCGTTGGGGCAAGCTTTTACGAGCAGTACTTC
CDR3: CASSLVVGASFYEQYF

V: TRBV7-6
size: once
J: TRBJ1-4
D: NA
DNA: TGTGCCAGCAGCCCGGGAGGAACTAATGAAAAACTGTTTTTT
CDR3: CASSPGGTNEKLFF

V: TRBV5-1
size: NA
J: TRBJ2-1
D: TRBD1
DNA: TGCGCCAGCAGCTTGGCGGGACAGGGGTACGATGAGCAGTTCTTC
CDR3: CASSLAGQGYDEQFF

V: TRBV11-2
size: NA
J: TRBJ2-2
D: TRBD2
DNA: TGTGCCAGCAGGTCACTAGCGTGGGTCACCGGGGAGCTGTTTTTT
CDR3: CASRSLAWVTGELFF

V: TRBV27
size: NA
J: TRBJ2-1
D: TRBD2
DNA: TGTGCCAGCAGTTTATCGGGGGGGATCTACAATGAGCAGTTCTTC
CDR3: CASSLSGGIYNEQFF

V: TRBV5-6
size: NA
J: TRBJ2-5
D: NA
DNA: TGTGCCAGCAGCTTGAGTGCGGGGATGGAAGAGACCCAGTACTTC
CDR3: CASSLSAGMEETQYF

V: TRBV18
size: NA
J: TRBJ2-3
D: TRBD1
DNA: TGTGCCAGCTCACCCTGGACAGGGATGGCAGATACGCAGTATTTT
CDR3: CASSPWTGMADTQYF

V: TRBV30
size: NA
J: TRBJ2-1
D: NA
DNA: TGTGCCTGGAGAGGGGGGGGTGAGCAGTTCTTC
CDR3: CAWRGGGEQFF

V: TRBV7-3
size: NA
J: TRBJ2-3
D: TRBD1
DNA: TGTGCCAGCAGCGAACAGGGGGAGACGCAGTATTTT
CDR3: CASSEQGETQYF

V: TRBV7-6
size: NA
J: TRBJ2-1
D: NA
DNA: TGTGCCAGCAGCCCCGGCGGGGCTAGCGCGTACAATGAGCAGTTCTTC
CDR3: CASSPGGASAYNEQFF

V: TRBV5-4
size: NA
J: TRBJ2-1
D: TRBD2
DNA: TGTGCCAGCAGCTTGGTCCTGGCGGGGGGGTACAATGAGCAGTTCTTC
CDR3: CASSLVLAGGYNEQFF

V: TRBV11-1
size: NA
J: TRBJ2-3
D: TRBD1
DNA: TGTGCCAGCAGCCACACGGGGACAGGGGATACAGATACGCAGTATTTT
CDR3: CASSHTGTGDTDTQYF

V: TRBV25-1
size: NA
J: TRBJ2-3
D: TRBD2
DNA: TGTGCCAGCAGTGCCCTGACTAGCGGATACACAGATACGCAGTATTTT
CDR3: CASSALTSGYTDTQYF

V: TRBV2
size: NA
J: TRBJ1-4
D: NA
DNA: TGTGCCAGCAGCTCCTCGGGACTCCCGAATGAAAAACTGTTTTTT
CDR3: CASSSSGLPNEKLFF

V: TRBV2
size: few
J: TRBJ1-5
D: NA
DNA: TGTGCCAGCAGTGAACACCAGGGGAAAACCACTCAGCCCCAGCATTTT
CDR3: CASSEHQGKTTQPQHF

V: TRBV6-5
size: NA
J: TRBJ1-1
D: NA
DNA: TGTGCCAGCAGTTTTACCCGCGCCCAGGGAACTGAAGCTTTCTTT
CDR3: CASSFTRAQGTEAFF

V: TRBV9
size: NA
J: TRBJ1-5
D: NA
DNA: TGTGCCAGCAGCCCTACCACGGGTGGCAATCAGCCCCAGCATTTT
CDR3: CASSPTTGGNQPQHF

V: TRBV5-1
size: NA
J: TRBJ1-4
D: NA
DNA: TGCGCCAGCAGCCAAGGTGCGTACGACAACGGCGGGGAAAAACTGTTTTTT
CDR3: CASSQGAYDNGGEKLFF

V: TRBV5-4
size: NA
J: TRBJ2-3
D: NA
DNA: TGTGCCAGCAGCTCGAAAGATCGGGTTAGCACAGATACGCAGTATTTT
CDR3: CASSSKDRVSTDTQYF

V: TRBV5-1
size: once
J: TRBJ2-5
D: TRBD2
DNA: TGCGCCAGCAGGGGGACTAGCGGCTACCAAGAGACCCAGTACTTC
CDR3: CASRGTSGYQETQYF

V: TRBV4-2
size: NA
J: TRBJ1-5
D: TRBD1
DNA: TGTGCCAGCAGCCGGGACAGGAATAGCAATCAGCCCCAGCATTTT
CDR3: CASSRDRNSNQPQHF

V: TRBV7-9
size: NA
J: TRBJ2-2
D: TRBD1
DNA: TGTGCCAAGGGACAGGGGAACACCGGGGAGCTGTTTTTT
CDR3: CAKGQGNTGELFF

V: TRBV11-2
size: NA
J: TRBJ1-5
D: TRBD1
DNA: TGTGCCAGCACCCCCGGACAGGGACCGCCCCAGCATTTT
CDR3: CASTPGQGPPQHF

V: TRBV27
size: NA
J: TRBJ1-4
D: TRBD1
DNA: TGTGCCAGCAGTTTGACAGGGAGGCATGAAAAACTGTTTTTT
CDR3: CASSLTGRHEKLFF

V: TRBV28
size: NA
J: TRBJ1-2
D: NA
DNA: TGTGCCAGCAATATAGGAGGGTTCGGTGGCTACACCTTC
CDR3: CASNIGGFGGYTF

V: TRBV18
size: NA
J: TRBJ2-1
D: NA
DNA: TGTGCCAGCTCACCATCTGCAGGCCGTTCCTACAATGAGCAGTTCTTC
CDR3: CASSPSAGRSYNEQFF

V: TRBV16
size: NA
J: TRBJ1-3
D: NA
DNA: TGTGCCAGCAGCCTACAGAGCTTCTCTGGAAACACCATATATTTT
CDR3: CASSLQSFSGNTIYF

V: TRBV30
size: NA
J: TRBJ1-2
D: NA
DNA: TGTGCCTGGAGGGGGGGGTATCATGGCTACACCTTC
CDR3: CAWRGGYHGYTF

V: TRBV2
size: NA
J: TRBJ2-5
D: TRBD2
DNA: TGTGCCAGCACCCAGAGCCCAGCGGGGGCCCGGGGGGAGACCCAGTACTTC
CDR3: CASTQSPAGARGETQYF

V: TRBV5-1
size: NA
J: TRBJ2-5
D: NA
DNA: TGCGCCAGCAGCTTGTTCGGGAGCGAGGAGACCCAGTACTTC
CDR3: CASSLFGSEETQYF

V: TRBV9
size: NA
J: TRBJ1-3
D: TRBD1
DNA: TGTGCCAGCAGCGTAGCTACGGGACAGGGGGCAGGAAACACCATATATTTT
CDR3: CASSVATGQGAGNTIYF

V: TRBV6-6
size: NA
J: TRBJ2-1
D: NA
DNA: TGTGCCAGCAGTACATCCCAGATAGGGGGGGCAGGTGAGCAGTTCTTC
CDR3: CASSTSQIGGAGEQFF

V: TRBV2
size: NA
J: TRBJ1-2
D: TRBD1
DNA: TGTGCCAGCAGCCGGACAGGTTTGGACTATGGCTACACCTTC
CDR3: CASSRTGLDYGYTF

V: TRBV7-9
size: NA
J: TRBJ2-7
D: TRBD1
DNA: TGTGCCAGCAGCTTCGATCTCCTCCGGGACAGGGGACACGAGCAGTACTTC
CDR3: CASSFDLLRDRGHEQYF

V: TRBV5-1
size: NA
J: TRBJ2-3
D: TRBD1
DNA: TGCGCCAGCAGCTTTCTTGGGACAGGGTTCACAGATACGCAGTATTTT
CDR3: CASSFLGTGFTDTQYF

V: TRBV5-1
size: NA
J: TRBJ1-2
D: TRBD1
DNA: TGCGCCAGCAGCGCCGGACAGGTCTATGGCTACACCTTC
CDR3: CASSAGQVYGYTF

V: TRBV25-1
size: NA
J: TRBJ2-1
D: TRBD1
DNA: TGTGCCAGCAGTGGGGACAGCAATGAGCAGTTCTTC
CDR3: CASSGDSNEQFF

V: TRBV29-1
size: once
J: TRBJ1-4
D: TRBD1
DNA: TGCAGCGTTAAACAGGGGGCAGCAACTAATGAAAAACTGTTTTTT
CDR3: CSVKQGAATNEKLFF

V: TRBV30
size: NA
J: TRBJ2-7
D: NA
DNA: TGTGCCTGGAGTGTACTTTCGGGCGAGCAGTACTTC
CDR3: CAWSVLSGEQYF

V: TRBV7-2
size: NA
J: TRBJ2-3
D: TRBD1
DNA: TGTGCCAGCAGCTTAGTGGGGACAGGGAGCACAGATACGCAGTATTTT
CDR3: CASSLVGTGSTDTQYF